Presented here are 5 T cell receptor beta chains from one specimen sequenced in a study of OX40 agonist ivuxolimab in advanced cancers. Profiled with immunoSEQ multiplex PCR; TCRdb holds only in-frame clones, not every one. In the table there are 85,000 to 100,000 clones, roughly 88% of which are singletons. The sequencing used CD4+ or CD8+ T cells sorted from blood, collected in a trial of the OX40 agonist ivuxolimab. The source of these receptors is an adult with an advanced solid tumor such as melanoma, head and neck, liver or kidney cancer.

This chain links TRBV7-9 with TRBJ2-5; 8 bases align to TRBD1. The CDR3 contains 17 residues. The V and J ends lost 4 bases and 5 bases, in that order; junction bases with no gene match: 15. CDR1 and CDR2 (germline): SEHNR, FQNEAQ (reference sequence). The CDR3 sequence: CASSSDYRGTREETQYF. The CDR3 nucleotides read TGTGCCAGCAGCTCGGACTACAGGGGGACCCGCGAGGAGACCCAGTACTTC.

This clone was found a few times. The gene calls are TRBV21-1 and TRBJ2-1; the D call TRBD1 from the table was never checked on the DNA. TRBV21-1 has pseudogene status. CDR3 length: 16 amino acids. Here the CDR3 reads CASTPPGQGAHNEQFF. The CDR3 bases are TGTGCCAGCACCCCCCCAGGGCAGGGGGCCCACAATGAGCAGTTCTTC.

This rearrangement joins TRBV30 to TRBJ1-2; D remains ambiguous. Germline-derived CDR1 and CDR2 are GTSNPN and SVGIG (reference sequence). Trimming cost V 3 bases and J 8 bases, with 10 bases left between them. This CDR3 spans 11 amino acids. CDR3 in amino acids: CAWRDGWGYTF. The DNA for the CDR3 is TGTGCCTGGAGAGACGGGTGGGGCTACACCTTC.

The chain joins TRBV30 to TRBJ1-4; no firm D call. V was cut by 3 bases and J by 4 bases, with 12 bases left in between. Germline assignment: CDR1 GTSNPN and CDR2 SVGIG (reference sequence). The CDR3 consists of 14 residues. CDR3 sequence (DNA): TGTGCCTGGAGCCCCGGACTGAGTAATGAAAAACTGTTTTTT. The encoded protein is CAWSPGLSNEKLFF.

There are a few counts of this clone. J is TRBJ1-2 and V is TRBV28; 12 bases match TRBD1. This CDR3 contains 14 residues. Germline trimming cut 6 bases from V and 8 bases from J; bases unmatched to any gene: 7. Germline V gene data show CDR1 as MDHEN and CDR2 as SYDVKM. CDR3 residues: CASREGQGARGYTF. The CDR3 DNA is TGTGCCAGCAGGGAGGGACAGGGGGCGCGGGGCTACACCTTC.